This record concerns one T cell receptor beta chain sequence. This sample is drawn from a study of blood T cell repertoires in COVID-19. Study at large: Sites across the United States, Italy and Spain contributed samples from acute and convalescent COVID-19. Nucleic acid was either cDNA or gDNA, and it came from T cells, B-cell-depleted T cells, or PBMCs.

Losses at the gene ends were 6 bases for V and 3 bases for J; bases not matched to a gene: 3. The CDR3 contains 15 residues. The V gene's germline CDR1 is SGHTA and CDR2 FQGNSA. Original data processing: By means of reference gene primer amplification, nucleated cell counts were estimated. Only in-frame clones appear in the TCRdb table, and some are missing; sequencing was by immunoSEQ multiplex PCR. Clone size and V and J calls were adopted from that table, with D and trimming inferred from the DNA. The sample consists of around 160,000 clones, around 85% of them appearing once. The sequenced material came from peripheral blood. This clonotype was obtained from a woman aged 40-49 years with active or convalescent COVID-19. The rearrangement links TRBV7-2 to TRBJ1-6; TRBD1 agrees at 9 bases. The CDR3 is CASRGQGLYNSPLHF. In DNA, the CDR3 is TGTGCCAGCAGGGGACAGGGACTCTATAATTCACCCCTCCACTTT. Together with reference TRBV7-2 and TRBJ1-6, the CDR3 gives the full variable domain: GAGVSQSPSNKVTEKGKDVELRCDPISGHTALYWYRQSLGQGLEFLIYFQGNSAPDKSGLPSDRFSAERTGGSVSTLTIQRTQQEDSAVYLCASRGQGLYNSPLHFGNGTRLTVT.